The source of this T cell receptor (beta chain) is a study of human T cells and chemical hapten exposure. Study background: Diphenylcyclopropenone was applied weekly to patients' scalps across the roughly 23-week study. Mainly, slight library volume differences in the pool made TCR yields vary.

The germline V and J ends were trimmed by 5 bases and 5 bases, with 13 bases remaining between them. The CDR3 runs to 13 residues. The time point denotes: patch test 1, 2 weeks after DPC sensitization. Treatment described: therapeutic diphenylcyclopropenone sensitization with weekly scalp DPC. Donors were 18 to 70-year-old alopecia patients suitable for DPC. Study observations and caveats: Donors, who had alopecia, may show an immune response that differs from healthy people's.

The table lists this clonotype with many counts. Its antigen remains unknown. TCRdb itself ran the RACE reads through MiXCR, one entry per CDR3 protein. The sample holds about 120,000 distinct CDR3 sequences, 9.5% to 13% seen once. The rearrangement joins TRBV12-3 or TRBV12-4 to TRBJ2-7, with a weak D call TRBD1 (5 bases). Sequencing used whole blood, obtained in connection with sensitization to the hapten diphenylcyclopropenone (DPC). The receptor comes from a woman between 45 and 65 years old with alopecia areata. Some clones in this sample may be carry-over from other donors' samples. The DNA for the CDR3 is TGTGCCAGCAGTCTTATCCAGGGAAACGAGCAGTACTTC. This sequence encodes CASSLIQGNEQYF.